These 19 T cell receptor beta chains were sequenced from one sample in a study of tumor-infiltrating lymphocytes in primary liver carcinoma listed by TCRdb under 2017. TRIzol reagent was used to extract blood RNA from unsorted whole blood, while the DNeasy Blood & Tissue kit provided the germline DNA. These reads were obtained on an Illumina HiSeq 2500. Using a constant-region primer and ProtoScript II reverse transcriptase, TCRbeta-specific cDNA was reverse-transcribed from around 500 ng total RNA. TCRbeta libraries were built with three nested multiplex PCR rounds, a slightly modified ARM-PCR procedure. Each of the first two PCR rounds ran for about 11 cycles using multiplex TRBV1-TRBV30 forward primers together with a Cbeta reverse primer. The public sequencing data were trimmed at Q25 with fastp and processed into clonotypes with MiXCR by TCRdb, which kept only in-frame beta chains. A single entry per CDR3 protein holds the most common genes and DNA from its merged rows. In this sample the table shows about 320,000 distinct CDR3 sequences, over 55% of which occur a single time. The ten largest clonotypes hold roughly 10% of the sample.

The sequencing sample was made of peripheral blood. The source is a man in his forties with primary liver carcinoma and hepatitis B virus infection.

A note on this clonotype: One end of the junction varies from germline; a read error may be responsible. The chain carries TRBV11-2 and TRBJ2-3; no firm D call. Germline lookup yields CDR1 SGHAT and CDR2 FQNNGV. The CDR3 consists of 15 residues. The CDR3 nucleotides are TGTGCCAGCAGCTTAGGACTGGGAACAACAGATACACAGTATTTT. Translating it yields CASSLGLGTTDTQYF.

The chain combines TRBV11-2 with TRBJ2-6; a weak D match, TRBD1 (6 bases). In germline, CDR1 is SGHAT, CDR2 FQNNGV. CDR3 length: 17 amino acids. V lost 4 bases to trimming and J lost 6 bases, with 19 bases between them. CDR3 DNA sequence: TGTGCCAGCAGCTCGACGAGAGGGGGAACAGAGGCCAACGTCCTGACTTTC. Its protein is CASSSTRGGTEANVLTF.

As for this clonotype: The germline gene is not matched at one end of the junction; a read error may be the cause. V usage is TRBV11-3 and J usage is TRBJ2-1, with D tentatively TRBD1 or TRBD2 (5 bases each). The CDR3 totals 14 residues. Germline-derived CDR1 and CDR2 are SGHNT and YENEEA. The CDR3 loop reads CACSLVGPINEQFF. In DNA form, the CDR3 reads TGTGCCTGCAGCTTGGTGGGACCGATAAATGAGCAGTTCTTC.

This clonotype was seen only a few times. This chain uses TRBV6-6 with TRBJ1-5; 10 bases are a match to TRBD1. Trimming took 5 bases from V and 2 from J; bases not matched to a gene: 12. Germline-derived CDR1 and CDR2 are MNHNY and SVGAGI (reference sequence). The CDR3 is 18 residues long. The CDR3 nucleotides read TGTGCCAGCAGTCCCCCGGACAGGGGGGCCGGTGGCAATCAGCCCCAGCATTTT. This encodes CASSPPDRGAGGNQPQHF.

CDR3 amino acids: CASCQAGHATYEQYF. CDR3 DNA: TGTGCCAGCTGTCAAGCGGGACACGCCACCTACGAGCAGTACTTC. The rearrangement joins TRBV4-2 to TRBJ2-7, with D possibly matching TRBD2 (7 bases). With 8 bases removed from V and 2 bases from J, the gap between germline ends came to 19 bases. CDR1 is LGHNA and CDR2 is YNFKEQ in the germline V gene. The CDR3 is made up of 15 amino acids.

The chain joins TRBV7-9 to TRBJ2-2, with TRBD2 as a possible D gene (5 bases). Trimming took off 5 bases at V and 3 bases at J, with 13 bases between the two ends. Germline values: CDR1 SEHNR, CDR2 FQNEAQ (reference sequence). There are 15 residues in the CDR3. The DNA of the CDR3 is TGTGCCAGCAGCCCACAGCGACTATACACCGGGGAGCTGTTTTTT. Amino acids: CASSPQRLYTGELFF.

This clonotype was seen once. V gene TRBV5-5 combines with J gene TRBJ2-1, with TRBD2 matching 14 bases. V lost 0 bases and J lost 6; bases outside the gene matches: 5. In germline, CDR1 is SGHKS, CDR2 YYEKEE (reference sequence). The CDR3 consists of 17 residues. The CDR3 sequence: CASSLGLGLAGANEQFF. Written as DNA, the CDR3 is TGTGCCAGCAGCTTGGGGCTGGGACTAGCGGGAGCCAATGAGCAGTTCTTC.

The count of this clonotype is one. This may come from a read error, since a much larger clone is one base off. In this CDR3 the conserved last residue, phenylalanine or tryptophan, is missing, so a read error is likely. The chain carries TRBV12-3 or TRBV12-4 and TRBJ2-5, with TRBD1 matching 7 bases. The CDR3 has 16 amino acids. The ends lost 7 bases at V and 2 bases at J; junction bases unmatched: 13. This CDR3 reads CASTHGRGQAQETQYL. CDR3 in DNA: TGTGCCAGCACACATGGCCGAGGACAGGCACAAGAGACCCAGTACTTA.

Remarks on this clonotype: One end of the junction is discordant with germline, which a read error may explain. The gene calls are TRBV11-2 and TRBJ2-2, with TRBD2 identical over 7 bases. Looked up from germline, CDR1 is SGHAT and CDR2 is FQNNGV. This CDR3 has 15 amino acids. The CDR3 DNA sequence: TGTGTCAGCAGCTTAGGGCGGGGGATGGACGGGGAGCTGTTTTTT. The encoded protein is CVSSLGRGMDGELFF. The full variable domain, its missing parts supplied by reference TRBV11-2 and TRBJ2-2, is EAGVAQSPRYKIIEKRQSVAFWCNPISGHATLYWYQQILGQGPKLLIQFQNNGVVDDSQLPKDRFSAERLKGVDSTLKIQPAKLEDSAVYLCVSSLGRGMDGELFFGEGSRLTVL.

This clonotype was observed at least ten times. As DNA, the CDR3 is TGTGCCAGCAGGCTGGGGGGGGGAACGGGTAATGAGCAGTTCTTC. It codes for CASRLGGGTGNEQFF. The rearrangement joins TRBV4-2 to TRBJ2-1, with 7 bases matching TRBD2. Looked up from germline, CDR1 is LGHNA and CDR2 is YNFKEQ. CDR3 length equals 15 residues. With V trimmed by 6 bases and J by 7 bases, 12 bases remained unmatched.

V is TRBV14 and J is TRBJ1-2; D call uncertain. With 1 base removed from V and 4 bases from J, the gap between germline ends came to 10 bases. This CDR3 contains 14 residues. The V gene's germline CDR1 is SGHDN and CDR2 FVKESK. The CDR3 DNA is TGTGCCAGCAGCCAAGTCGAACAGTTCTATGGCTACACCTTC. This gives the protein CASSQVEQFYGYTF.

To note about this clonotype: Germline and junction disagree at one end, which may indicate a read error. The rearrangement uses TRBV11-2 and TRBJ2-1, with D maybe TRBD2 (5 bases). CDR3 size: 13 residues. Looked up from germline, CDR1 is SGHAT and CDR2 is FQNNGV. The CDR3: CANSSLVYNERSF. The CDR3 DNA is TGTGCCAACAGCTCCCTAGTATACAATGAGCGGTCCTTC.

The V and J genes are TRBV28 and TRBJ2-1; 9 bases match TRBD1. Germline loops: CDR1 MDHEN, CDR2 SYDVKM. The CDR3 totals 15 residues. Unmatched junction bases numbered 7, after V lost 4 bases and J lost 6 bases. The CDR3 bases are TGTGCCAGCAGTTCCGCCGGGACAGGGATCAATGAGCAGTTCTTC. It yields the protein CASSSAGTGINEQFF.

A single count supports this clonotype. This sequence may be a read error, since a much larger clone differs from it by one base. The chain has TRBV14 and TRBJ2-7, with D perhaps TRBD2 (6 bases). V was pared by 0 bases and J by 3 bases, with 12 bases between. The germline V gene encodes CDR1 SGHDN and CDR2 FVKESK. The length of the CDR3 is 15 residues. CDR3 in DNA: TGTGCCAGCAGCCAAGATGCTTCTAGCGACTACGAGCAGTACTTC. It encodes CASSQDASSDYEQYF. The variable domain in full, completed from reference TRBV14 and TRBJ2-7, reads EAGVTQFPSHSVIEKGQTVTLRCDPISGHDNLYWYRRVMGKEIKFLLHFVKESKQDESGMPNNRFLAERTGGTYSTLKVQPAELEDSGVYFCASSQDASSDYEQYFGPGTRLTVT.

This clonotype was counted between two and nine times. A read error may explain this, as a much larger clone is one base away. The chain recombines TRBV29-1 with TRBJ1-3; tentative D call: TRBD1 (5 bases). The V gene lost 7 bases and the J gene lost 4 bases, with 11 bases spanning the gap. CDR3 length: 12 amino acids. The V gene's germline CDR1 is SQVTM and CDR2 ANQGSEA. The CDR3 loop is CSAKEGGNTIYF. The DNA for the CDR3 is TGCAGCGCCAAAGAGGGGGGAAACACCATATATTTT.

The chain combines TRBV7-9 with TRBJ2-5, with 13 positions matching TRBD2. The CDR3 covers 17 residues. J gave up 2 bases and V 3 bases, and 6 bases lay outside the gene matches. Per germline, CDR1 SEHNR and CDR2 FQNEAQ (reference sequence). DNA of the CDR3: TGTGCCAGCAGCTTCGGACTAGCGGGAGAGGGGCAAGAGACCCAGTACTTC. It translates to CASSFGLAGEGQETQYF.

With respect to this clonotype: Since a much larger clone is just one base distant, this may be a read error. The CDR3 loop reads CAISVDRVSTDTQYF. CDR3 sequence (DNA): TGTGCCATCAGTGTTGACAGGGTCAGCACAGATACGCAGTATTTT. The rearrangement joins TRBV6-1 to TRBJ2-3, with 7 bases identical to TRBD1. This CDR3 is 15 amino acids long. Germline loops: CDR1 MNHNS, CDR2 SASEGT.

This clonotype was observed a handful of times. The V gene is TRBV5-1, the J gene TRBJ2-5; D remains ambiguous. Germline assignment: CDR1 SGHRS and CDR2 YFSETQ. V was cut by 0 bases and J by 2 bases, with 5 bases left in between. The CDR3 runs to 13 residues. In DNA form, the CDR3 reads TGCGCCAGCAGCTTGGCACTACAAGAGACCCAGTACTTC. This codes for CASSLALQETQYF.

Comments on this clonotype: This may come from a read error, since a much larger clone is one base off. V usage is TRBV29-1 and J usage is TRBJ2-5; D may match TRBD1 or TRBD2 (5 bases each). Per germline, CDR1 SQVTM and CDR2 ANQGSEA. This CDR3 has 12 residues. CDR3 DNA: TGCAGCGTTGAAGATAGAGGGGAGACCCAGTGCTTC. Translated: CSVEDRGETQCF.